This record looks at one T cell receptor (beta chain) sequence and its context. As yet, its antigen is unknown. Healthy controls were blood donor buffy coats. Germline V CDR1 and CDR2: SQVTM, ANQGSEA. The CDR3 runs 13 residues. With V trimmed by 6 bases and J by 6 bases, 10 bases remained unmatched. The data were obtained in a study of STAT5B mutations in CD4+ large granular lymphocyte leukemia. Background on the study: Among healthy donors, a particular HLA allele went with more CDR3 'QG' motifs. Overall study findings and caveats: Main leukemic clonotypes were patient-specific, but 25% appeared at low frequency elsewhere.

Authors' analysis steps: A productive frequency of 2.59 x 10-5 was the lowest detectable. Some clones are missing from TCRdb's copy, which holds only in-frame ones; the method was immunoSEQ multiplex PCR. The D gene and trimming were derived from the DNA, and the V and J assignments and clone size from that table. The sample has about 31,000 clones; just under 75% are singletons. Sequenced material: CD4+ T cells from blood buffy coats. The chain couples TRBV29-1 to TRBJ1-2, with 7 bases matching TRBD1. The origin of this receptor is a human donor in good health. CDR3 residues: CSVIGGGADGYTF. CDR3 in DNA: TGCAGCGTGATTGGAGGGGGCGCGGATGGCTACACCTTC.